Listed here are 15 T cell receptor beta chains from one sample, sequenced in a study of cytomegalovirus exposure and HLA in healthy donors. It was with 60 Vbeta and 13 Jbeta primers that the PCR ran. Sequencing used immunoSEQ multiplex PCR; TCRdb keeps in-frame clones, though not all of them. This sample has 150,000 to 200,000 clones, with approximately 80% found just once. The sequencing input was PBMCs. These TCRs come from a woman in her thirties or forties in good health and CMV-seronegative.

The genes are TRBV11-2 and TRBJ1-1; D possibly corresponds to TRBD1 (6 bases). This CDR3 spans 19 amino acids. Germline V lookup: CDR1 SGHAT, CDR2 FQNNGV. The V end was cut by 1 base, the J end by 2 bases, with 23 bases between. CDR3 nucleotide sequence: TGTGCCAGCAGCTTAGTAAGCCTGGGACACGAGAGAATAAACACTGAAGCTTTCTTT. This encodes CASSLVSLGHERINTEAFF.

The CDR3, as DNA: TGTGCCAGTAGTATAGGGACAGGGGAGTCAACTAATGAAAAACTGTTTTTT. This codes for CASSIGTGESTNEKLFF. The rearrangement links TRBV19 to TRBJ1-4, with TRBD1 matching over 9 bases. The CDR3 has 17 amino acids. V lost 1 base, J lost 0 bases, and 3 bases stayed unmatched. Germline V lookup: CDR1 LNHDA, CDR2 SQIVND (reference sequence).

This sequence joins TRBV21-1 and TRBJ2-7; the table's D call of TRBD2 was not tested on the DNA. TRBV21-1 is termed a pseudogene. The CDR3 is 18 amino acids. CDR3 protein: CASKPLLAGGPMIREQYF. The DNA of the CDR3 is TGTGCCAGCAAACCCTTATTAGCGGGAGGGCCGATGATACGAGAGCAGTACTTC.

J is TRBJ2-7 and V is TRBV6-6; TRBD2 agrees at 11 bases. Germline V gene lookup returns CDR1 MNHNY and CDR2 SVGAGI (reference sequence). J was trimmed by 4 bases and V by 2 bases; bases with no gene match: 7. The CDR3 length is 16 residues. CDR3 in DNA: TGTGCCAGCAGTTACCTTAGCGGGAGGGCCTCTTACGAGCAGTACTTC. Its translation is CASSYLSGRASYEQYF.

This clone was recorded a few times. The chain has TRBV4-3 and TRBJ2-3, with D perhaps matching TRBD1 (5 bases). Trimming removed 2 bases from V and 5 bases from J, with 8 bases in between. The CDR3 has 13 residues. The germline V gene encodes CDR1 LGHNA and CDR2 YSLEER. DNA of the CDR3: TGCGCCAGCAGCCAATACAGGAGAGATACGCAGTATTTT. Amino acids: CASSQYRRDTQYF.

This sequence joins TRBV7-3 and TRBJ2-3; 14 positions match TRBD2. The CDR3 sequence is 18 residues long. From germline, CDR1 is SGHTA and CDR2 FQGTGA. V trimming: 5 bases; J trimming: 3 bases; junction bases outside the gene matches: 10. The CDR3 DNA reads as TGTGCCAGCAGCCCGCAGGGGACTAGCGGGGGACCAACAGATACGCAGTATTTT. It is translated as CASSPQGTSGGPTDTQYF.

This clone has just one count. This sequence joins TRBV7-2 and TRBJ2-7; D ambiguous. V was cut by 5 bases and J by 4 bases, with 15 bases left in between. Germline loops: CDR1 SGHTA, CDR2 FQGNSA. The CDR3 has 14 amino acids. CDR3: CASSLPNRVYEQYF. CDR3 bases: TGTGCCAGCAGCCTACCGAACAGAGTATACGAGCAGTACTTC.

This chain joins TRBV28 and TRBJ2-7, with TRBD2 matching 8 bases. CDR3 length equals 15 residues. Germline V gene lookup returns CDR1 MDHEN and CDR2 SYDVKM. V was clipped by 4 bases and J by 4 bases; unmatched bases: 9. In DNA, the CDR3 is TGTGCCAGCAGTTCTCGTCTGACTAGCGAGTACGAGCAGTACTTC. It translates to CASSSRLTSEYEQYF.

CDR3 in DNA: TGTGCCAGCAGCGAACCGGGACAGGGTATGCGGACTGAAGCTTTCTTT. Amino acid sequence: CASSEPGQGMRTEAFF. The chain has TRBV9 and TRBJ1-1, with 9 positions matching TRBD1. The germline gives CDR1 SGDLS, CDR2 YYNGEE. The V and J ends lost 3 bases and 5 bases, in that order; junction bases with no gene match: 11. CDR3 length: 16 amino acids.

The chain has TRBV9 and TRBJ2-2; the match to TRBD1 covers 9 bases. This CDR3 spans 14 amino acids. CDR1 and CDR2 (germline): SGDLS, YYNGEE. V shed 4 bases and J 7 bases; nucleotides not matched to a gene: 5. The DNA of the CDR3 is TGTGCCAGCAGCCCGGGACAGGGCGGCGGGGAGCTGTTTTTT. It is translated as CASSPGQGGGELFF.

This clone was detected only a few times. The J gene is TRBJ1-4, the V gene TRBV7-6; the D gene is possibly TRBD1 (5 bases). Between the trimmed V and J ends, which lost 5 bases and 6 bases, there was a span of 19 bases. The CDR3 has 16 residues. Looked up from germline, CDR1 is SGHVS and CDR2 is FNYEAQ. The CDR3 region is CASSARYRKVDEKLFF. The CDR3 nucleotides are TGTGCCAGCAGCGCTCGATACAGGAAAGTGGATGAAAAACTGTTTTTT.

The chain couples TRBV14 to TRBJ2-7; D may be TRBD2 (5 bases). V gave up 1 base and J gave up 3 bases, with 16 bases separating them. Germline V CDR1 and CDR2: SGHDN, FVKESK. The CDR3 consists of 16 residues. CDR3 sequence: CASSQGRGIASYEQYF. The CDR3 nucleotides are TGTGCCAGCAGCCAAGGCCGTGGAATAGCGAGCTACGAGCAGTACTTC.

The J gene is TRBJ2-5, the V gene TRBV19; 10 bases match TRBD1. Per germline, CDR1 LNHDA and CDR2 SQIVND (reference sequence). The V and J ends lost 3 bases and 1 base, in that order; junction bases with no gene match: 11. The length of the CDR3 is 18 residues. CDR3 sequence: CASSIRAPGQGSQETQYF. The CDR3 DNA is TGTGCCAGTAGTATTAGGGCCCCGGGACAGGGGTCCCAAGAGACCCAGTACTTC.

CDR3 in amino acids: CASKTGGNGYTF. The DNA for the CDR3 is TGTGCCAGCAAAACAGGGGGGAATGGCTACACCTTC. The chain uses TRBV27 and TRBJ1-2, with TRBD1 matching 8 bases. Germline assignment: CDR1 MNHEY and CDR2 SMNVEV (reference sequence). The CDR3 spans 12 residues. J lost 6 bases, V lost 7 bases, and 4 bases had no gene match.

The chain has TRBV5-4 and TRBJ1-2; 7 bases line up with TRBD1. Germline assignment: CDR1 SGHNT and CDR2 YYREEE (reference sequence). CDR3 length equals 13 residues. Trimming at V came to 4 bases and at J to 8 bases, leaving 8 bases not matched to a gene. In nucleotides, the CDR3 is TGTGCCAGCAGCCCCGACAGGGTTCAGGGCTACACCTTC. Translated: CASSPDRVQGYTF.